The clone carrying this T cell receptor (beta chain) was seen a handful of times. This entry comes from a study of T-cell reconstitution after alpha-beta-depleted transplantation in children. Unique molecular identifiers tagged the TCRbeta library. MiXCR, run by TCRdb on the PCR reads, gives a single entry per CDR3 protein. The repertoire holds 500,000 to 600,000 distinct CDR3 sequences, with about 18% as singletons. The CDR3 loop spans 17 amino acids. V lost 2 bases, J lost 0 bases, and 7 bases stayed unmatched. Germline lookup yields CDR1 KGHSH and CDR2 LQKENI. The chain uses TRBV18 and TRBJ2-4; 7 bases align to TRBD2. The sequence was collected from a human donor who donated a stem cell graft to a child with acute lymphoblastic leukemia. This specimen consisted of PBMCs from the stem cell graft donor, obtained from the stem cell graft. Here the CDR3 reads CASSPMLAEVAKNIQYF. CDR3 nucleotides: TGTGCCAGCTCACCAATGCTAGCGGAGGTAGCCAAAAACATTCAGTACTTC.